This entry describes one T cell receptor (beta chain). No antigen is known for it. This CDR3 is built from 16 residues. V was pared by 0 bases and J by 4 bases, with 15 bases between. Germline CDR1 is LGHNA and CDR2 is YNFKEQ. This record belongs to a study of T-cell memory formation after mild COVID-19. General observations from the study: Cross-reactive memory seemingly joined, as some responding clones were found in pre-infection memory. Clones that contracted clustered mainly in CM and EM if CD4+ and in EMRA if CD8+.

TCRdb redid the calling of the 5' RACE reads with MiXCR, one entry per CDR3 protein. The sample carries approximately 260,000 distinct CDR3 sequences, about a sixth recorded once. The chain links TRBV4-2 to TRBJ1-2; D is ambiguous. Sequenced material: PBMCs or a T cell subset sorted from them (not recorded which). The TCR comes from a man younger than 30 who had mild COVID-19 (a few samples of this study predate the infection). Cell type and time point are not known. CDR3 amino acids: CASSQDPTSPGYGYTF. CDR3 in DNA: TGTGCCAGCAGCCAAGATCCGACCTCTCCCGGCTATGGCTACACCTTC.